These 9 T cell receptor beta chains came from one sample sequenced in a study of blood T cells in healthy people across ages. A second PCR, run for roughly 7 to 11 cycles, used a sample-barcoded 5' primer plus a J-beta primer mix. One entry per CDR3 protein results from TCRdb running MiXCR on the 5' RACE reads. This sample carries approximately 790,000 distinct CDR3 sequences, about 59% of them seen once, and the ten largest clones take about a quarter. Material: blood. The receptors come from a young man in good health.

The CDR3: CASSLAGLMDSPLHF. In nucleotides, the CDR3 is TGTGCCAGCAGCTTAGCGGGGTTAATGGATTCACCCCTCCACTTT. The V call is TRBV7-2, the J call TRBJ1-6; D uncertain. V lost 0 bases and J lost 8, with 11 bases in between. From germline, CDR1 is SGHTA and CDR2 FQGNSA. This CDR3 region has 15 residues.

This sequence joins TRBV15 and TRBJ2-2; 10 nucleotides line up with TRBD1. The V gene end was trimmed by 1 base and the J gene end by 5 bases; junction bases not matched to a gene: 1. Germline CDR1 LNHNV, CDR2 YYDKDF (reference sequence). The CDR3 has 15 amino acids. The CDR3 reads CATSRGTGGTGELFF. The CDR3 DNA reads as TGTGCCACCAGCAGAGGGACAGGGGGAACCGGGGAGCTGTTTTTT.

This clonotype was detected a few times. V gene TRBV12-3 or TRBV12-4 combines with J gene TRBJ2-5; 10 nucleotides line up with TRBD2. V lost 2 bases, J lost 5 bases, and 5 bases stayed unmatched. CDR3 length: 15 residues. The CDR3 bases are TGTGCCAGCAGTTTACCACTAGCGGGGTTTGAGACCCAGTACTTC. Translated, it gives CASSLPLAGFETQYF.

CDR3 DNA sequence: TGTGCCAGCACGGACAGTCCCTATGGCTACACCTTC. Protein: CASTDSPYGYTF. The chain carries TRBV12-3 or TRBV12-4 and TRBJ1-2, with D possibly matching TRBD1 (6 bases). Trimming removed 7 bases at V and 4 bases at J, with 10 bases between. This CDR3 spans 12 amino acids.

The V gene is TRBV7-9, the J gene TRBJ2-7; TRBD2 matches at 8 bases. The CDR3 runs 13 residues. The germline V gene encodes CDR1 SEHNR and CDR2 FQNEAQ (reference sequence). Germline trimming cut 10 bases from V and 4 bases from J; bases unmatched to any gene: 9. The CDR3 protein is CATAGTSYYEQYF. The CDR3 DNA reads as TGTGCCACCGCGGGGACTAGTTATTACGAGCAGTACTTC.

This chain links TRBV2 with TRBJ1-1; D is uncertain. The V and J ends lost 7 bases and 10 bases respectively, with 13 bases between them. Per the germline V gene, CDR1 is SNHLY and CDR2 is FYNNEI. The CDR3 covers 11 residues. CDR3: CASIRETAAFF. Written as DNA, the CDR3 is TGTGCCAGCATTCGGGAAACGGCAGCTTTCTTT.

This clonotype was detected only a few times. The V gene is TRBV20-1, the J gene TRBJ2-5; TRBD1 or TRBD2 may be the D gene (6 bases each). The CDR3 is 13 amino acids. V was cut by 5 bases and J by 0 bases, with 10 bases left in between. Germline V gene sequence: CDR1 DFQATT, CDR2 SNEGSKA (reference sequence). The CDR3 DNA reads TGCAGTGCTCTAGGGGGGTACCAAGAGACCCAGTACTTC. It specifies CSALGGYQETQYF.

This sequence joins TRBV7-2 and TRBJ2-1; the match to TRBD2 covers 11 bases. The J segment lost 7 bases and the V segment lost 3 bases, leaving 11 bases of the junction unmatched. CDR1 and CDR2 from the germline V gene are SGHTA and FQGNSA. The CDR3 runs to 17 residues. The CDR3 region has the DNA TGTGCCAGCAGCTTGGGCTGGATAGCGGGGGGGCTGAATGAGCAGTTCTTC. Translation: CASSLGWIAGGLNEQFF.

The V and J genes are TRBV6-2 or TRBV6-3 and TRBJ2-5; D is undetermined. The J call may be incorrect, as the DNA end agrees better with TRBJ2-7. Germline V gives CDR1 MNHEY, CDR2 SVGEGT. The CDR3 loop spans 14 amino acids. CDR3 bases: TGTGCCAGCAGGCCGCATGAGAAAACCTACGAGCAGTACTTC. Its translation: CASRPHEKTYEQYF.